Listed below are T cell receptor beta chains from one sample, sequenced in a study of CD4 T cells in relation to SARS-CoV-2 and coronaviruses. Their specific antigens are unknown. Sequencing used immunoSEQ multiplex PCR; TCRdb keeps in-frame clones, though not all of them. The data show 21,000 or so clones, over 65% seen once. Sequencing was carried out using CD4+ T cells from PBMCs, cultured in vitro. All receptors derive from a human donor in good health. Each CDR3 is given with its conserved first and last residue. A D gene is named only where the DNA matches it firmly. Where a row states a size, it is once, few, many or the class of an expanded clone; other rows omit it.

size | J | V | D | CDR3 | DNA
- | TRBJ1-6 | TRBV10-1 | - | CASSESGVSPLHF | TGCGCCAGCAGTGAGTCCGGGGTTTCACCCCTCCACTTT
- | TRBJ1-6 | TRBV10-3 | - | CAISRENNSPLHF | TGTGCCATCAGCCGGGAGAATAATTCACCCCTCCACTTT
- | TRBJ2-7 | TRBV4-1 | - | CASSPEWPAIHEQYF | TGCGCCAGCAGCCCAGAGTGGCCAGCTATCCACGAGCAGTACTTC
- | TRBJ1-2 | TRBV5-6 | - | CASSPPGPLNGYTF | TGTGCCAGCAGCCCCCCGGGGCCACTAAATGGCTACACCTTC
- | TRBJ1-2 | TRBV3-1/TRBV3-2 | - | CASSQTVQGAGYTF | TGTGCCAGCAGCCAAACGGTACAGGGCGCTGGCTACACCTTC
- | TRBJ2-3 | TRBV13 | - | CASSLGGGGTDTQYF | TGTGCCAGCAGCTTAGGAGGAGGGGGGACAGATACGCAGTATTTT
- | TRBJ1-1 | TRBV5-1 | - | CASSLKGTEAFF | TGCGCCAGCAGCTTAAAGGGAACTGAAGCTTTCTTT
- | TRBJ1-2 | TRBV6-6 | - | CASSYDKNYGYTF | TGTGCCAGCAGTTACGATAAGAACTATGGCTACACCTTC
- | TRBJ1-2 | TRBV6-6 | - | CASSYSYLTYGYTF | TGTGCCAGCAGTTACTCGTATTTGACTTATGGCTACACCTTC
- | TRBJ2-3 | TRBV5-1 | TRBD2 | CASSRTSGNKADTQYF | TGCGCCAGCAGCCGGACTAGCGGAAACAAGGCAGATACGCAGTATTTT
- | TRBJ2-5 | TRBV5-1 | - | CASSSPSRGQETQYF | TGCGCCAGCAGCTCCCCATCTAGGGGGCAAGAGACCCAGTACTTC
- | TRBJ2-1 | TRBV7-2 | TRBD2 | CASSLEREGNEQFF | TGTGCCAGCAGCTTAGAGCGGGAGGGCAATGAGCAGTTCTTC
- | TRBJ2-3 | TRBV5-1 | - | CASSLDGVDTQYF | TGCGCCAGCAGCTTGGATGGGGTCGATACGCAGTATTTT
- | TRBJ1-5 | TRBV30 | TRBD1 | CAWSNHRGYQPQHF | TGTGCCTGGAGTAATCACAGGGGATATCAGCCCCAGCATTTT
- | TRBJ2-5 | TRBV2 | - | CASRLPPGGGGQETQYF | TGTGCCAGCAGGTTACCCCCCGGGGGCGGGGGTCAAGAGACCCAGTACTTC
- | TRBJ2-7 | TRBV9 | TRBD2 | CASSVGQFGVGGYYEQYF | TGTGCCAGCAGCGTAGGACAGTTCGGGGTCGGGGGGTACTACGAGCAGTACTTC
- | TRBJ2-2 | TRBV30 | - | CAWSAVLSIGTGELFF | TGTGCCTGGAGCGCCGTTCTCTCGATCGGGACCGGGGAGCTGTTTTTT
- | TRBJ1-2 | TRBV12-3/TRBV12-4 | - | CASSPDRNYGYTF | TGTGCCAGCAGTCCCGACAGGAACTATGGCTACACCTTC
- | TRBJ2-7 | TRBV7-3 | TRBD1 | CASSPAGDSATYEQYF | TGTGCCAGCAGCCCGGCCGGGGACAGTGCCACCTACGAGCAGTACTTC
- | TRBJ2-7 | TRBV10-3 | TRBD1 | CAISGVGQGASEQYF | TGTGCCATCAGTGGGGTGGGACAGGGGGCGTCTGAGCAGTACTTC
- | TRBJ1-3 | TRBV7-9 | - | CASSRSGPSSGNTIYF | TGTGCCAGCAGCCGATCCGGACCGAGCTCTGGAAACACCATATATTTT
- | TRBJ2-7 | TRBV11-2 | TRBD1 | CASSRGQQSRYEQYF | TGTGCCAGCAGCCGGGGACAGCAGAGCAGGTACGAGCAGTACTTC
- | TRBJ1-2 | TRBV4-1 | - | CASSQDRGGADNYGYTF | TGCGCCAGCAGCCAAGATCGGGGGGGCGCGGATAACTATGGCTACACCTTC
- | TRBJ1-5 | TRBV28 | - | CASTPGLAGQPQHF | TGTGCCAGCACCCCAGGGTTGGCAGGACAGCCCCAGCATTTT
once | TRBJ2-7 | TRBV7-3 | - | CASSPDRFTEQYF | TGTGCCAGCAGCCCTGACCGGTTCACCGAGCAGTACTTC
- | TRBJ2-3 | TRBV5-4 | - | CASSLAFSFDLVGTDTQYF | TGTGCCAGCAGCTTGGCATTTTCGTTCGACCTCGTTGGCACAGATACGCAGTATTTT
- | TRBJ2-7 | TRBV3-1/TRBV3-2 | - | CASRPRGSSYEQYF | TGTGCCAGCAGACCAAGGGGTTCCTCCTACGAGCAGTACTTC
- | TRBJ2-3 | TRBV19 | TRBD2 | CASTPVSAAGGSDTQYF | TGTGCCAGTACACCCGTCTCCGCAGCGGGAGGGTCAGATACGCAGTATTTT
few | TRBJ2-7 | TRBV5-1 | - | CASSLAVKRTPNEQYF | TGCGCCAGCAGCTTGGCCGTCAAACGGACACCCAACGAGCAGTACTTC
- | TRBJ1-1 | TRBV30 | - | CAWSGQTNTEAFF | TGTGCCTGGAGTGGGCAGACTAACACTGAAGCTTTCTTT
- | TRBJ1-1 | TRBV19 | - | CASSIGAGRGNTEAFF | TGTGCCAGTAGTATCGGGGCCGGCAGGGGGAACACTGAAGCTTTCTTT
few | TRBJ1-2 | TRBV10-3 | - | CAISSLYGYTF | TGTGCCATCAGCTCTCTTTACGGCTACACCTTC
- | TRBJ1-1 | TRBV30 | - | CAWMARSNTEAFF | TGTGCCTGGATGGCCAGGTCGAACACTGAAGCTTTCTTT
- | TRBJ2-5 | TRBV25-1 | - | CASSGGPQIRETQYF | TGTGCCAGCAGTGGGGGCCCCCAGATCAGGGAGACCCAGTACTTC
- | TRBJ1-5 | TRBV30 | - | CAWSLLGGNQPQHF | TGTGCCTGGAGTTTGCTAGGGGGCAATCAGCCCCAGCATTTT
- | TRBJ2-1 | TRBV19 | - | CASSIDIGGNSNEQFF | TGTGCCAGTAGTATAGATATCGGAGGGAACTCGAATGAGCAGTTCTTC
- | TRBJ1-3 | TRBV28 | TRBD1 | CASSWGGTRGPGNTIYF | TGTGCCAGCAGTTGGGGGGGTACGAGGGGGCCTGGAAACACCATATATTTT
- | TRBJ1-6 | TRBV19 | - | CATKDAGHSPLHF | TGTGCCACTAAGGACGCAGGGCACTCACCCCTCCACTTT
- | TRBJ2-7 | TRBV7-9 | TRBD1 | CASSLGTGTEQYF | TGTGCCAGCAGCTTGGGGACAGGGACCGAGCAGTACTTC
once | TRBJ2-2 | TRBV2 | - | CASSKNPGTSTGELFF | TGTGCCAGCAGTAAGAACCCCGGGACAAGCACCGGGGAGCTGTTTTTT